This is a list of T cell receptor beta chains from one sample in a study of OX40 agonist ivuxolimab in advanced cancers. TCRdb keeps only in-frame clones here, not all; method: immunoSEQ multiplex PCR. The sample lists tens of thousands of clones; around 91% were seen once. Sequenced material: CD4+ or CD8+ T cells sorted from blood, taken in a trial of the OX40 agonist ivuxolimab. These receptors came from an adult with an advanced solid tumor such as melanoma, head and neck, liver or kidney cancer. The CDR3 runs from the conserved cysteine through the conserved F or W. The D gene is left open where the match is weak. Clone size is given for some rows only: seen once, a few or many times, or a class if the clone is expanded.

v_call	j_call	clone_size	d_call	cdr3_nt	cdr3_aa
TRBV4-3	TRBJ2-7	once	-	TGCGCCAGCAGCCAAGATTGGCCGGGAGCCTACGAGCAGTACTTC	CASSQDWPGAYEQYF
TRBV6-5	TRBJ2-1	-	TRBD1	TGTGCCAGCAGTTACACCCGACAGGGTTACAATGAGCAGTTCTTC	CASSYTRQGYNEQFF
TRBV7-9	TRBJ2-5	-	TRBD1	TGTGCCAGCCCCCCACGGGACAGGGACGTGGAGACCCAGTACTTC	CASPPRDRDVETQYF
TRBV7-9	TRBJ2-2	-	TRBD1	TGTGCCAGCAGCGTCCGGGACAGCTACACCGGGGAGCTGTTTTTT	CASSVRDSYTGELFF
TRBV10-3	TRBJ2-7	-	TRBD1	TGTGCCATCAGTGAGTCTGGGACAGGGACCGAGCAGTACTTC	CAISESGTGTEQYF
TRBV4-1	TRBJ2-1	-	TRBD2	TGCGCCAGCAGCCAAGAAGGAGTAGCGGGGCGAAACAATGAGCAGTTCTTC	CASSQEGVAGRNNEQFF
TRBV27	TRBJ2-1	-	-	TGTGCCAGCAGTTTTAGGGGTGAGCAGTTCTTC	CASSFRGEQFF
TRBV4-1	TRBJ2-7	-	TRBD2	TGCGCCAGCAGCCAAGGCGGGAGCTCCTACGAGCAGTACTTC	CASSQGGSSYEQYF
TRBV27	TRBJ2-1	-	-	TGTGCCAGCAGTTCCTCTCTACTGGGGCAGTTCTTC	CASSSSLLGQFF
TRBV7-9	TRBJ1-3	-	TRBD1	TGTGCCAGCAGCCCATGGGACAGGGGGTACCTAGATTCTGGAAACACCATATATTTT	CASSPWDRGYLDSGNTIYF